Presented here are 29 T cell receptor beta chains from one specimen sequenced in a study of OX40 agonist ivuxolimab in advanced cancers. Sequenced by immunoSEQ multiplex PCR; TCRdb stores in-frame clones only, minus some. Of nearly 85,000 clones listed, approximately 83% are singletons. Sample: CD4+ or CD8+ T cells sorted from blood, taken in a trial of the OX40 agonist ivuxolimab. All receptors derive from an adult with an advanced solid tumor such as melanoma, head and neck, liver or kidney cancer.

The V and J genes are TRBV10-3 and TRBJ2-5, with a possible D match to TRBD2 (6 bases). In germline, CDR1 is ENHRY, CDR2 SYGVKD. V lost 0 bases, J lost 5 bases, and 13 bases lay in between. This CDR3 comprises 15 residues. CDR3 residues: CAISESMDGSETQYF. The CDR3 DNA is TGTGCCATCAGTGAGTCTATGGACGGGAGCGAGACCCAGTACTTC.

This chain uses TRBV6-1 with TRBJ1-1; D ambiguous. There are 14 residues in the CDR3. Looked up from germline, CDR1 is MNHNS and CDR2 is SASEGT. Trimming cost V 4 bases and J 3 bases, with 12 bases left between them. In DNA, the CDR3 is TGTGCCAGCAGTGCCCTGACTGGGGACACTGAAGCTTTCTTT. Its translation: CASSALTGDTEAFF.

The J gene is TRBJ1-5, the V gene TRBV28; D is undetermined. Trimming took 2 bases from V and 3 from J, leaving 11 bases between them. This CDR3 is 15 amino acids long. Germline V gives CDR1 MDHEN, CDR2 SYDVKM. Written as DNA, the CDR3 is TGTGCCAGCAGTTTAGGTACAGAGAACAATCAGCCCCAGCATTTT. Translated, it gives CASSLGTENNQPQHF.

This chain uses TRBV4-1 with TRBJ2-5, with 9 nucleotides matching TRBD1. The CDR3 sequence is 18 residues long. Per germline, CDR1 MGHRA and CDR2 YSYEKL. The J segment lost 3 bases and the V segment lost 1 base, leaving 12 bases of the junction unmatched. This CDR3 reads CASSQALTQDRGEETQYF. The CDR3 DNA reads TGCGCCAGCAGCCAAGCGCTCACCCAGGACAGGGGAGAAGAGACCCAGTACTTC.

The chain couples TRBV5-4 to TRBJ2-6; possible D gene TRBD1, 6 bases. CDR1 is SGHNT and CDR2 is YYREEE in the germline V gene (reference sequence). Trimming took 6 bases from V and 2 from J, leaving 15 bases between them. The CDR3 is 16 amino acids. CDR3 protein: CASKQGGVAGANVLTF. DNA of the CDR3: TGTGCCAGCAAACAGGGTGGGGTAGCTGGGGCCAACGTCCTGACTTTC.

The CDR3 DNA follows: TGTGCCAGCACTCGGCTTCTCGGGGAGACCCAGTACTTC. Protein: CASTRLLGETQYF. The rearrangement uses TRBV7-2 and TRBJ2-5; D call uncertain. This CDR3 has 13 amino acids. With 7 bases removed from V and 5 bases from J, the gap between germline ends came to 14 bases. Germline values: CDR1 SGHTA, CDR2 FQGNSA.

The genes are TRBV5-4 and TRBJ1-2, with D possibly being TRBD1 (5 bases). The V end was cut by 1 base, the J end by 3 bases, with 13 bases between. There are 15 residues in the CDR3. Germline loops: CDR1 SGHNT, CDR2 YYREEE (reference sequence). The CDR3 sequence is CASSLPQGGDYGYTF. CDR3 nucleotide sequence: TGTGCCAGCAGCTTGCCCCAGGGCGGGGACTATGGCTACACCTTC. The entire variable domain, with the rest obtained from reference TRBV5-4 and TRBJ1-2, is as follows: ETGVTQSPTHLIKTRGQQVTLRCSSQSGHNTVSWYQQALGQGPQFIFQYYREEENGRGNFPPRFSGLQFPNYSSELNVNALELDDSALYLCASSLPQGGDYGYTFGSGTRLTVV.

This rearrangement joins TRBV25-1 to TRBJ1-1; 9 bases are a match to TRBD1. V lost 4 bases and J lost 0; bases outside the gene matches: 0. In germline, CDR1 is MGHDK, CDR2 SYGVNS. The CDR3 extends over 14 amino acids. CDR3: CASSGTGVNTEAFF. In nucleotides, the CDR3 is TGTGCCAGCAGTGGGACAGGGGTGAACACTGAAGCTTTCTTT.

This chain links TRBV5-4 with TRBJ1-1; TRBD1 matches 9 bases. Per the germline V gene, CDR1 is SGHNT and CDR2 is YYREEE (reference sequence). The CDR3 loop spans 15 amino acids. J gave up 5 bases and V 4 bases, and 9 bases lay outside the gene matches. DNA of the CDR3: TGTGCCAGCAGCCCGGGGACAGGGCAGAGGACTGAAGCTTTCTTT. Translated: CASSPGTGQRTEAFF.

This chain links TRBV25-1 with TRBJ1-3; TRBD1 aligns across 7 bases. CDR3 size: 14 residues. V trimming: 6 bases; J trimming: 7 bases; junction bases outside the gene matches: 9. Germline V lookup: CDR1 MGHDK, CDR2 SYGVNS. The CDR3 protein is CASSLGQSVNTIYF. Written as DNA, the CDR3 is TGTGCCAGCAGCTTGGGACAGTCCGTGAACACCATATATTTT.

CDR3 DNA sequence: TGTGCCAGCAGCCAAGCGTACAGGGACCCTAGGGGCTACACCTTC. Translated, it gives CASSQAYRDPRGYTF. The V gene is TRBV14, the J gene TRBJ1-2; the D gene is possibly TRBD1 (6 bases). Trimming pared 1 base from V and 8 bases from J, leaving 17 bases between. Germline V CDR1 and CDR2: SGHDN, FVKESK. CDR3 size: 15 residues.

The chain is built from TRBV5-6 and TRBJ1-6, with D unclear. With 3 bases removed from V and 8 bases from J, the gap between germline ends came to 9 bases. CDR1 and CDR2 (germline): SGHDT, YYEEEE. CDR3 length: 13 amino acids. CDR3 DNA sequence: TGTGCCAGCAGCTCAAGAGAGTATTCACCCCTCCACTTT. Translated, it gives CASSSREYSPLHF.

The V gene is TRBV9, the J gene TRBJ2-1; TRBD2 aligns across 10 bases. This CDR3 contains 14 residues. The V segment lost 4 bases and the J segment 8 bases; nucleotides outside the gene matches: 6. Germline CDR1 is SGDLS and CDR2 is YYNGEE. The CDR3 protein is CASSPWTSGDEQFF. The CDR3 DNA sequence: TGTGCCAGCAGCCCATGGACTAGCGGCGATGAGCAGTTCTTC. Full variable domain (rest looked up from reference TRBV9 and TRBJ2-1): DSGVTQTPKHLITATGQRVTLRCSPRSGDLSVYWYQQSLDQGLQFLIQYYNGEERAKGNILERFSAQQFPDLHSELNLSSLELGDSALYFCASSPWTSGDEQFFGPGTRLTVL.

The V and J genes are TRBV4-1 and TRBJ1-2, with D unclear. CDR1 MGHRA and CDR2 YSYEKL come from the germline V gene. The V end lost 2 bases, the J end lost 6 bases, and 13 bases lay between the germline ends. The CDR3 consists of 14 residues. This chain's CDR3 is CASSQPQHKDGYTF. Here the CDR3 DNA reads TGCGCCAGCAGCCAACCTCAGCACAAGGATGGCTACACCTTC.

The rearrangement links TRBV30 to TRBJ1-5, with D possibly being TRBD1 (5 bases). CDR3 size: 14 residues. Germline V lookup: CDR1 GTSNPN, CDR2 SVGIG (reference sequence). V was trimmed by 0 bases and J by 1 base, leaving 7 bases between them. CDR3 region: CAWSVRGSNQPQHF. CDR3 DNA sequence: TGTGCCTGGAGTGTGAGGGGAAGCAATCAGCCCCAGCATTTT.

The rearrangement uses TRBV7-6 and TRBJ1-2; TRBD1 matches 9 bases. This CDR3 comprises 15 residues. With 3 bases clipped from V and 8 bases from J, the junction kept 10 bases outside the gene matches. Germline V gene sequence: CDR1 SGHVS, CDR2 FNYEAQ. The CDR3 loop is CASSFDGGQGRGYTF. In DNA, the CDR3 is TGTGCCAGCAGCTTCGACGGTGGACAGGGGAGAGGCTACACCTTC. The variable domain in full, completed from reference TRBV7-6 and TRBJ1-2, reads GAGVSQSPRYKVTKRGQDVALRCDPISGHVSLYWYRQALGQGPEFLTYFNYEAQQDKSGLPNDRFSAERPEGSISTLTIQRTEQRDSAMYRCASSFDGGQGRGYTFGSGTRLTVV.

The rearrangement links TRBV19 to TRBJ1-2; D may be TRBD1 (6 bases). This CDR3 is built from 15 residues. V lost 5 bases, J lost 2 bases, and 15 bases lay in between. Germline CDR1 LNHDA, CDR2 SQIVND (reference sequence). CDR3 in amino acids: CASSDTTGINYGYTF. The CDR3 nucleotides read TGTGCCAGTAGTGACACGACAGGAATAAACTATGGCTACACCTTC.

The J gene is TRBJ1-2, the V gene TRBV7-9, with D hard to call. In germline, CDR1 is SEHNR, CDR2 FQNEAQ (reference sequence). V lost 1 base and J lost 7, with 4 bases in between. This CDR3 comprises 11 residues. The CDR3 loop is CASSLGRGYTF. The CDR3 nucleotides read TGTGCCAGCAGCTTAGGTCGTGGCTACACCTTC.

The chain employs TRBV7-2 and TRBJ1-1; D is perhaps TRBD1 (5 bases). CDR3 length: 14 amino acids. Germline V lookup: CDR1 SGHTA, CDR2 FQGNSA. V lost 5 bases to trimming and J lost 1 base, with 11 bases between them. CDR3 sequence reads: CASSLRGPNTEAFF. CDR3 nucleotide sequence: TGTGCCAGCAGCCTTAGGGGACCGAACACTGAAGCTTTCTTT.

The gene calls are TRBV28 and TRBJ1-4; 10 nucleotides match TRBD1. The CDR3 has 14 amino acids. The germline CDR1 and CDR2 sequences are MDHEN and SYDVKM. The J segment lost 6 bases and the V segment lost 5 bases, leaving 3 bases of the junction unmatched. This CDR3 reads CASSTGTGDEKLFF. CDR3 DNA: TGTGCCAGCAGTACCGGGACAGGGGATGAAAAACTGTTTTTT.

The CDR3 DNA sequence: TGTGCCAGCAGCATGCCCGGGACTTCCCCGTACTTC. It translates to CASSMPGTSPYF. The V call is TRBV5-4, the J call TRBJ2-7, with TRBD2 as a possible D gene (6 bases). The CDR3 length is 12 residues. Germline assignment: CDR1 SGHNT and CDR2 YYREEE (reference sequence). Trimming cost V 4 bases and J 12 bases, with 17 bases left between them.

V is TRBV28 and J is TRBJ2-1; 8 nucleotides agree with TRBD1. V trimming: 9 bases; J trimming: 4 bases; junction bases outside the gene matches: 11. The CDR3 is 15 amino acids. Germline assignment: CDR1 MDHEN and CDR2 SYDVKM. The CDR3 region is CASRTGDRPYNEQFF. In DNA, the CDR3 is TGTGCCAGTCGGACCGGGGACAGGCCTTACAATGAGCAGTTCTTC.

This chain joins TRBV6-5 and TRBJ1-2; D is unclear. The CDR3 is 11 amino acids. V was trimmed by 11 bases and J by 8 bases, leaving 15 bases between them. CDR1 and CDR2 from the germline V gene are MNHEY and SVGAGI. CDR3 sequence: CASYSMGGYTF. The DNA for the CDR3 is TGTGCCTCCTACAGTATGGGGGGCTACACCTTC.

The rearrangement joins TRBV10-1 to TRBJ1-2; 8 positions match TRBD1. V dropped 6 bases and J dropped 2; count of bases not matched to a gene: 5. CDR3 length: 14 residues. Per the germline V gene, CDR1 is WNHNN and CDR2 is SYGVQD (reference sequence). CDR3 sequence reads: CASRGQGGNYGYTF. The CDR3 bases are TGCGCCAGCAGAGGACAGGGAGGGAACTATGGCTACACCTTC.

The chain has TRBV7-3 and TRBJ1-5; no firm D call. V lost 5 bases to trimming and J lost 6 bases, with 11 bases between them. CDR3 length equals 13 residues. Germline V gene lookup returns CDR1 SGHTA and CDR2 FQGTGA. As DNA, the CDR3 is TGTGCCAGCAGCCTGGGGTTCGGTCAGCCCCAGCATTTT. Amino acids: CASSLGFGQPQHF. The complete variable domain, with remaining parts taken from reference TRBV7-3 and TRBJ1-5, reads GAGVSQTPSNKVTEKGKYVELRCDPISGHTALYWYRQSLGQGPEFLIYFQGTGAADDSGLPNDRFFAVRPEGSVSTLKIQRTERGDSAVYLCASSLGFGQPQHFGDGTRLSIL.

The rearrangement joins TRBV11-2 to TRBJ1-4; 10 positions agree with TRBD1. J lost 7 bases, V lost 4 bases, and 3 bases had no gene match. The CDR3 loop spans 14 amino acids. The V gene's germline CDR1 is SGHAT and CDR2 FQNNGV. The CDR3 loop is CASSSGTGAEKLFF. The CDR3 nucleotides read TGTGCCAGCAGCTCCGGGACAGGGGCTGAAAAACTGTTTTTT.

This sequence joins TRBV29-1 and TRBJ1-4, with 7 bases matching TRBD1. The CDR3 length is 13 residues. Germline lookup yields CDR1 SQVTM and CDR2 ANQGSEA. With 7 bases clipped from V and 4 bases from J, the junction kept 6 bases outside the gene matches. The chain's CDR3 is CSGGRQGNEKLFF. The CDR3 DNA follows: TGCAGCGGGGGCAGACAGGGTAATGAAAAACTGTTTTTT.

DNA of the CDR3: TGTGCCAGCAGCCCAGACAGCACTTATGGCTACACCTTC. Translated, it gives CASSPDSTYGYTF. V gene TRBV5-5 combines with J gene TRBJ1-2; possible D gene TRBD1, 5 bases. The CDR3 is 13 residues long. Germline V gene sequence: CDR1 SGHKS, CDR2 YYEKEE (reference sequence). The V gene lost 4 bases and the J gene lost 5 bases, with 12 bases spanning the gap.

The chain joins TRBV5-4 to TRBJ2-3; no definite D call. V lost 2 bases and J 1 base, leaving 2 bases between the germline ends. Germline CDR1 SGHNT, CDR2 YYREEE (reference sequence). This CDR3 has 12 residues. The CDR3, as DNA: TGTGCCAGCAGCTTCGGCACAGATACGCAGTATTTT. It yields the protein CASSFGTDTQYF. Filled out from reference TRBV5-4 and TRBJ2-3, the complete variable domain reads ETGVTQSPTHLIKTRGQQVTLRCSSQSGHNTVSWYQQALGQGPQFIFQYYREEENGRGNFPPRFSGLQFPNYSSELNVNALELDDSALYLCASSFGTDTQYFGPGTRLTVL.